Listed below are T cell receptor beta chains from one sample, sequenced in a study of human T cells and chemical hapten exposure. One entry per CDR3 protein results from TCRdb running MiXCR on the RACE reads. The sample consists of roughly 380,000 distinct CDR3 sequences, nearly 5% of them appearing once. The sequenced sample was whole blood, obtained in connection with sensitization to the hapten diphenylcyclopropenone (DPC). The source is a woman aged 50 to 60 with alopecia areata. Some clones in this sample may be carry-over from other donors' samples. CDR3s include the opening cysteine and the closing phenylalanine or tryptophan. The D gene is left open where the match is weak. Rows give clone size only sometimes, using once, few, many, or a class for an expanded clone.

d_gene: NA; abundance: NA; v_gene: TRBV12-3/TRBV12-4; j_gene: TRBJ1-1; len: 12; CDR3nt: TGTGCCAGCACTCTAGCAGGGGCTGAAGCTTTCTTT; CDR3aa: CASTLAGAEAFF
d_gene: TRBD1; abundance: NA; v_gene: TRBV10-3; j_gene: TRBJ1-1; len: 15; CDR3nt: TGTGCCATCAGAAACTCCGGGACAGGGGGCACTGAAGCTTTCTTT; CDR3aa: CAIRNSGTGGTEAFF
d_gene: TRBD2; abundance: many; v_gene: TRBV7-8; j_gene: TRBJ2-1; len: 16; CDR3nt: TGTGCCAGCAGCTTAGTTAGCGGGGGGACCTACAATGAGCAGTTCTTC; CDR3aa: CASSLVSGGTYNEQFF
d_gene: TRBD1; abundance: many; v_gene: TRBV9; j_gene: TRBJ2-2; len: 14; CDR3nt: TGTGCCAGCTCCGGGACAGTGAACACCGGGGAGCTGTTTTTT; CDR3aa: CASSGTVNTGELFF
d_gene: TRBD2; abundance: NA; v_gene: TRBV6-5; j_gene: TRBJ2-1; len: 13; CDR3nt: TGTGCCAGCCGCGCACCGGGGGGGAATGAGCAGTTCTTC; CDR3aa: CASRAPGGNEQFF
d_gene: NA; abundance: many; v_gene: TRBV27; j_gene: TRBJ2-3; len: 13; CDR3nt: TGTGCCAGCAGTTTACCCGGGTCAGATACGCAGTATTTT; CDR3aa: CASSLPGSDTQYF
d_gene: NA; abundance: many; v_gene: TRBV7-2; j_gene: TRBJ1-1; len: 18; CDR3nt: TGTGCCAGCAGCTTATCCACAGGAAGGGGACGGGTGAACACTGAAGCTTTCTTT; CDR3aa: CASSLSTGRGRVNTEAFF
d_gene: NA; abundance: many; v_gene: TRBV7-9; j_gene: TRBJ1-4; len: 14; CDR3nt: TGTGCCAGCAGTCGGGCAGATACTTATGAAAAACTGTTTTTT; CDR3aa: CASSRADTYEKLFF
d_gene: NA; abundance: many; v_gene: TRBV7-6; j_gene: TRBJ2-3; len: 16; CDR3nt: TGTGCCAGCAGCTTAACGGGGGCCCCCCGCCCAGATACGCAGTATTTT; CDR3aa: CASSLTGAPRPDTQYF
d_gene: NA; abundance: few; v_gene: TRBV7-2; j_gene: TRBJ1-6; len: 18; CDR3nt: TGTGCCAGCAGCTTGCGACGGATTAACCCCCCGTATAATTCACCCCTCCACTTT; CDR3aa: CASSLRRINPPYNSPLHF
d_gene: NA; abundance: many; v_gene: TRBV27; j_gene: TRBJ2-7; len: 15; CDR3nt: TGTGCCAGCAGTTTCGGAGGGCTCCCGTCCTACGAGCAGTACTTC; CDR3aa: CASSFGGLPSYEQYF
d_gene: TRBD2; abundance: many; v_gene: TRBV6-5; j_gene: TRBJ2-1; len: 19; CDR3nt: TGTGCCAGCAGTTATGTGCTAGCGGGAGGATGGGGGTCATACAATGAGCAGTTCTTC; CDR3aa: CASSYVLAGGWGSYNEQFF
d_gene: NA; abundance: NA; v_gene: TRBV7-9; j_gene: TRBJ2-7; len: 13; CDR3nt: TGTGCCAGCAGCTTCGGAGGGCAAACCGAGCAGTACTTC; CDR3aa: CASSFGGQTEQYF
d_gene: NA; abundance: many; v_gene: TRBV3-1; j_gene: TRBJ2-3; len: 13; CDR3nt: TGTGCCAGCAGCCAAGATAGGCTTTTCACGCAGTATTTT; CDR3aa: CASSQDRLFTQYF